Listed below are T cell receptor beta chains from one sample, sequenced in a study of blood T cell repertoires in COVID-19. Some clones are missing from TCRdb's copy, which holds only in-frame ones; the method was immunoSEQ multiplex PCR. The table lists about 190,000 clones, roughly four fifths of them singletons. The sample was peripheral blood. These receptors were taken from a woman aged 70-85 years with active or convalescent COVID-19. Both conserved end residues are part of each CDR3. The D gene is left open where the match is weak. Where a row states a size, it is once, few, many or the class of an expanded clone; other rows omit it.

TGCAGCGTTGGAGGGACAGCCCAAGAGACCCAGTACTTC	CSVGGTAQETQYF	TRBJ2-5	-	TRBV29-1	TRBD1
TGTGCCAGCAGCCGCCGGGGAGGGCCTTCGGTCGGGGAGCTGTTTTTT	CASSRRGGPSVGELFF	TRBJ2-2	-	TRBV6-4	TRBD2
TGTGCCAGTAACACCTTGGGCAGGGGAAACTATGGCTACACCTTC	CASNTLGRGNYGYTF	TRBJ1-2	few	TRBV19	-
TGTGCCAGCAGTGGAATTACTAGCGCACTATTCCAAGAGACCCAGTACTTC	CASSGITSALFQETQYF	TRBJ2-5	-	TRBV6-1	TRBD2
TGCGCCAGCAGCTTGAGGAGTCAGGGGGCGCGTTTGACGCAGTATTTT	CASSLRSQGARLTQYF	TRBJ2-3	-	TRBV5-1	TRBD1
TGTGCCACCAGCAGAGGGACAGCCGGACAAACAGCCCAGCATTTT	CATSRGTAGQTAQHF	TRBJ1-5	-	TRBV15	-
TGTGCCAGTAGTCCCCGGGCAGCGGGTGGCACAGATACGCAGTATTTT	CASSPRAAGGTDTQYF	TRBJ2-3	-	TRBV19	-
TGTGCCATCAGTGCAGGCGGGGAGTACAATGAGCAGTTCTTC	CAISAGGEYNEQFF	TRBJ2-1	many	TRBV10-3	-
TGTGCCAGCTCACCGGCGGGGGGTAGGAACACTGAAGCTTTCTTT	CASSPAGGRNTEAFF	TRBJ1-1	-	TRBV18	-
TGTGCCAGCAGCACTAAAAGTAACCAGTACTTC	CASSTKSNQYF	TRBJ2-5	-	TRBV7-6	-
TGTGCCAGCAGCTTTAGTGGACAGGGAGGTCAGCCCCAGCATTTT	CASSFSGQGGQPQHF	TRBJ1-5	-	TRBV11-2	TRBD1
TGTGCCAGCAGCAAAGCTCCACAGAAATTTAGCACAGATACGCAGTATTTT	CASSKAPQKFSTDTQYF	TRBJ2-3	-	TRBV21-1	-
TGTGCCAGCAGCCAAGGGGCGCTCGGAAACACCATATATTTT	CASSQGALGNTIYF	TRBJ1-3	-	TRBV3-1/TRBV3-2	-
TGTGCCAGCAGTTTAAACAGGATCTCTGGAAACACCATATATTTT	CASSLNRISGNTIYF	TRBJ1-3	few	TRBV28	-
TGTGCCAGTAGTATAGGGGTCGGGACTGAAGCTTTCTTT	CASSIGVGTEAFF	TRBJ1-1	-	TRBV19	-
TGTGCCAGCTCACCCGACAGGGGGTCCTACAATGAGCAGTTCTTC	CASSPDRGSYNEQFF	TRBJ2-1	-	TRBV18	TRBD1
TGTGCCAGCAGTTCTCTCCCTTGGACAGGGGCAGAAAACACCATATATTTT	CASSSLPWTGAENTIYF	TRBJ1-3	-	TRBV27	TRBD1
TGTGCCAGCTCACCTCAGTCAGGGGACCAGCCCCAGCATTTT	CASSPQSGDQPQHF	TRBJ1-5	-	TRBV18	-
TGTGCCACCAGCACCCCGGACTGGTGGGGAAACACTGAAGCTTTCTTT	CATSTPDWWGNTEAFF	TRBJ1-1	-	TRBV15	-
TGTGCCAGCAGCCTACGCCGGGACAGGGTATCCTACGAGCAGTACTTC	CASSLRRDRVSYEQYF	TRBJ2-7	-	TRBV3-1/TRBV3-2	TRBD1
TGTGCCAGCAGCAGGGGTCTAGCGGGAGTACGGGGCACAGATACGCAGTATTTT	CASSRGLAGVRGTDTQYF	TRBJ2-3	-	TRBV5-5	TRBD2
TGTGCCAGCTCCCGAACAGACTACGAGCAGTACTTC	CASSRTDYEQYF	TRBJ2-7	-	TRBV18	-
TGTGCCAGCAGCCTCAGGAGGGGAGGGTTTTACGAGCAGTACTTC	CASSLRRGGFYEQYF	TRBJ2-7	once	TRBV14	TRBD2
TGTGCCAGCAGCTTGTTGGACGGGAGGGGTTCCTACGAGCAGTACTTC	CASSLLDGRGSYEQYF	TRBJ2-7	-	TRBV5-5	TRBD2
TGTGCCAGCAGTGGTGGACTAGTTAGCTCCTACAATGAGCAGTTCTTC	CASSGGLVSSYNEQFF	TRBJ2-1	-	TRBV6-1	TRBD2
TGTGCCATCAGTGAGATAACCGGACAGGGAAGAAACACCATATATTTT	CAISEITGQGRNTIYF	TRBJ1-3	-	TRBV10-3	TRBD1
TGTGCCAGCAGCTTGGCCTTGACAGGGGGCAGGGAGACCCAGTACTTC	CASSLALTGGRETQYF	TRBJ2-5	-	TRBV5-6	TRBD1
TGTGCCAGCTCACCGCGTACTAGCGGGAGTACGGATGAGCAGTTCTTC	CASSPRTSGSTDEQFF	TRBJ2-1	-	TRBV18	TRBD2
TGTGCCAGCAGCGAGGGGGACAGACCTAATGAAAAACTGTTTTTT	CASSEGDRPNEKLFF	TRBJ1-4	-	TRBV6-5	TRBD1
TGTGCCAGCAGCTTATTACAGATGAACACTGAAGCTTTCTTT	CASSLLQMNTEAFF	TRBJ1-1	-	TRBV7-2	-
TGTGCCAGCAGCGTATCCGGAGGGTTCACAAGCTCCTATAATTCACCCCTCCACTTT	CASSVSGGFTSSYNSPLHF	TRBJ1-6	-	TRBV7-9	-
TGCGCCAGCAGCCAACATCCCTTCACTAGCGGGAGCGTGGATACGCAGTATTTT	CASSQHPFTSGSVDTQYF	TRBJ2-3	-	TRBV4-1	TRBD2
TGCGCCAGCAGCTCTTACTGGGGAGGACGAGAGACCCAGTACTTC	CASSSYWGGRETQYF	TRBJ2-5	-	TRBV5-1	-
TGTGCCAGCAGCTTAGGGGAGGGCACTGTGGCTTTCTTT	CASSLGEGTVAFF	TRBJ1-1	-	TRBV7-3	-
TGTGCCAGCAGTGGCGGGAGTATGCAAGAGACCCAGTACTTC	CASSGGSMQETQYF	TRBJ2-5	-	TRBV2	TRBD2
TGTGCCAGCGGACGGGACAGGGGGGATACTGAAGCTTTCTTT	CASGRDRGDTEAFF	TRBJ1-1	-	TRBV6-6	TRBD1
TGTGCCAGCTCAGGGTCGGAGGGGGCACCTAACTATGGCTACACCTTC	CASSGSEGAPNYGYTF	TRBJ1-2	-	TRBV18	TRBD1
TGCAGCGTGGTTGCGGGCAGGGGAAGTATAATGAACACTGAAGCTTTCTTT	CSVVAGRGSIMNTEAFF	TRBJ1-1	-	TRBV29-1	-
TGTGCCAGCAGCCTACAGGGTCATGGCTACACCTTC	CASSLQGHGYTF	TRBJ1-2	-	TRBV5-8	-
TGTGCCAGCAGCCCCCTTGGGAGCGGGACTACATCCTGGGAGACCCAGTACTTC	CASSPLGSGTTSWETQYF	TRBJ2-5	-	TRBV11-2	TRBD2
TGCGCCAGCAGCCACGCAGGGACAGGCAGCGGGGAGCTGTTTTTT	CASSHAGTGSGELFF	TRBJ2-2	-	TRBV4-1	TRBD1
TGCGCCAGCAGCTTGGCCCTTCAGGGTTTAATTGGATTCAACTATGGCTACACCTTC	CASSLALQGLIGFNYGYTF	TRBJ1-2	few	TRBV5-1	-
TGTGCCAGCAGCTTCGGAGACCAAGAGACCCAGTACTTC	CASSFGDQETQYF	TRBJ2-5	-	TRBV5-4	-
TGTGCCAGCAGTTTGAGCGCGGGATTTTACGAGCAGTACTTC	CASSLSAGFYEQYF	TRBJ2-7	-	TRBV28	-
TGTGCCAGCAGCGTAGGTGCGGGAGGGAGCACAGATACGCAGTATTTT	CASSVGAGGSTDTQYF	TRBJ2-3	-	TRBV9	TRBD2
TGTGCCAGCTCACCGTGGGCTAGCCGGAATGAGCAGTTCTTC	CASSPWASRNEQFF	TRBJ2-1	-	TRBV18	-
TGTGCCAGCAGTTACTCGGGACAGAGCTCTGGAAACACCATATATTTT	CASSYSGQSSGNTIYF	TRBJ1-3	-	TRBV6-5	TRBD1
TGTGCCAGCAGCTTTCCGGACAGGGGAAGTGGTGAGCAGTTCTTC	CASSFPDRGSGEQFF	TRBJ2-1	-	TRBV5-6	TRBD1